The 14 T cell receptor beta chains below come from one sample, sequenced in a study of circulating and synovial CD4+ cells in juvenile arthritis. Clones were read by immunoSEQ multiplex PCR, and TCRdb kept only the in-frame ones, dropping some. Among approximately 35,000 clones listed, roughly 95% were seen once. The sample comprised CD4+ T cells from blood. The receptor source for this set is a human donor with juvenile idiopathic arthritis.

This rearrangement joins TRBV27 to TRBJ2-7; 8 bases agree with TRBD2. Germline trimming cut 7 bases from V and 7 bases from J; bases unmatched to any gene: 15. Germline V gene data show CDR1 as MNHEY and CDR2 as SMNVEV (reference sequence). The CDR3 is 15 amino acids. CDR3 sequence (DNA): TGTGCCAGCATCCCAAAAACGGGAGGGCCGAAGGAGCAGTACTTC. Translation gives CASIPKTGGPKEQYF.

The chain is built from TRBV28 and TRBJ2-5, with TRBD2 identical over 7 bases. J was trimmed by 5 bases and V by 4 bases; bases with no gene match: 4. Looked up from germline, CDR1 is MDHEN and CDR2 is SYDVKM. The CDR3 consists of 13 residues. The CDR3 coding sequence is TGTGCCAGCAGTTACGGGGGGAAGGAGACCCAGTACTTC. The encoded protein is CASSYGGKETQYF.

The count of this clone is one. J is TRBJ2-5 and V is TRBV6-5, with D possibly being TRBD2 (7 bases). CDR1 and CDR2 from the germline V gene are MNHEY and SVGAGI. The CDR3 has 15 amino acids. The V and J ends lost 6 bases and 3 bases respectively, with 17 bases between them. The CDR3 protein is CASRPLGGAKETQYF. DNA of the CDR3: TGTGCCAGCAGGCCCTTAGGGGGGGCCAAAGAGACCCAGTACTTC.

The rearrangement links TRBV7-9 to TRBJ2-6, with TRBD2 as a possible D gene (5 bases). From germline, CDR1 is SEHNR and CDR2 FQNEAQ (reference sequence). V shed 1 base and J shed 0 bases, with 7 bases lying between them. The CDR3 covers 16 residues. CDR3 residues: CASSLDGISGANVLTF. In DNA, the CDR3 is TGTGCCAGCAGCTTAGACGGGATCTCTGGGGCCAACGTCCTGACTTTC. The full variable domain, in which reference TRBV7-9 and TRBJ2-6 provide the parts outside the CDR3, is DTGVSQNPRHKITKRGQNVTFRCDPISEHNRLYWYRQTLGQGPEFLTYFQNEAQLEKSRLLSDRFSAERPKGSFSTLEIQRTEQGDSAMYLCASSLDGISGANVLTFGAGSRLTVL.

The CDR3 DNA reads as TGCAGCGCGGGACAGGGTGGCCAGCCCCAGCATTTT. It translates to CSAGQGGQPQHF. The chain is built from TRBV29-1 and TRBJ1-5; 9 nucleotides agree with TRBD1. From germline, CDR1 is SQVTM and CDR2 ANQGSEA. The CDR3 sequence is 12 residues long. Germline trimming cut 7 bases from V and 7 bases from J; bases unmatched to any gene: 5.

This chain links TRBV7-9 with TRBJ1-1; D remains ambiguous. Germline V gives CDR1 SEHNR, CDR2 FQNEAQ (reference sequence). Trimming left V 2 bases short and J 0 bases short, with 7 bases between. The CDR3 spans 14 residues. In DNA, the CDR3 is TGTGCCAGCAGCTTACTAATTATGAACACTGAAGCTTTCTTT. It translates to CASSLLIMNTEAFF.

This clone was counted once. The chain carries TRBV7-2 and TRBJ2-7; 9 bases are shared with TRBD2. V shed 4 bases, J shed 5 bases, and the junction held 9 bases outside the gene matches. Germline lookup yields CDR1 SGHTA and CDR2 FQGNSA. The CDR3 is made up of 15 amino acids. CDR3 bases: TGTGCCAGCAGCTCCTTTGCGGGAGGGTCCAACGAGCAGTACTTC. As protein: CASSSFAGGSNEQYF.

The chain recombines TRBV6-1 with TRBJ2-5; D possibly corresponds to TRBD2 (6 bases). The ends were cut back, 8 bases at V and 4 bases at J, with 14 bases in the middle. The CDR3 is 13 residues long. Germline V lookup: CDR1 MNHNS, CDR2 SASEGT. The CDR3 DNA reads TGTGCCAGCGTACGGGACTTTTCAGAGACCCAGTACTTC. It codes for CASVRDFSETQYF.

This chain joins TRBV5-6 and TRBJ2-1; 16 nucleotides line up with TRBD2. J lost 5 bases, V lost 0 bases, and 8 bases had no gene match. The CDR3 has 19 amino acids. In germline, CDR1 is SGHDT, CDR2 YYEEEE. CDR3 protein: CASSLAGTSGRAGDNEQFF. CDR3 in DNA: TGTGCCAGCAGCTTGGCCGGGACTAGCGGGAGGGCGGGGGACAATGAGCAGTTCTTC.

This clone was seen more than once but under ten times. The chain has TRBV2 and TRBJ1-3; the match to TRBD1 covers 7 bases. The CDR3 totals 17 residues. V dropped 6 bases and J dropped 0; count of bases not matched to a gene: 11. In germline, CDR1 is SNHLY, CDR2 FYNNEI. CDR3 in DNA: TGTGCCAGCAGAGCCATGACAGGGACGCTCTCTGGAAACACCATATATTTT. Its protein is CASRAMTGTLSGNTIYF.

V is TRBV18 and J is TRBJ2-7; TRBD2 matches at 8 bases. Losses at the gene ends were 6 bases for V and 5 bases for J; bases not matched to a gene: 9. The germline V gene has CDR1 KGHSH and CDR2 LQKENI. The CDR3 extends over 14 amino acids. CDR3 amino acids: CASSPPGGEHEQYF. The DNA of the CDR3 is TGTGCCAGCTCCCCCCCGGGGGGGGAGCACGAGCAGTACTTC.

As concerns this clone: Its ends do not fully match the called genes, so a read error is possible. Other DNA sequences from this sample encode an identical CDR3 as well. This chain joins TRBV27 and TRBJ1-6; tentatively, D is TRBD1 (5 bases). Germline V gives CDR1 MNHEY, CDR2 SMNVEV (reference sequence). The CDR3 consists of 15 residues. The CDR3 DNA follows: TGTGCCAGCCGATTTGCCGACAGAACCAATTCCCCCCTCCACTTT. Protein product: CASRFADRTNSPLHF.

This chain joins TRBV5-1 and TRBJ2-1; the match to TRBD1 covers 9 bases. The CDR3 length is 15 residues. Unmatched junction bases numbered 5, after V lost 4 bases and J lost 3 bases. CDR1 and CDR2 from the germline V gene are SGHRS and YFSETQ. CDR3 in amino acids: CASSAGTGIYNEQFF. In DNA, the CDR3 is TGCGCCAGCAGCGCCGGGACAGGGATCTACAATGAGCAGTTCTTC. The whole variable domain, filled in from reference TRBV5-1 and TRBJ2-1, reads KAGVTQTPRYLIKTRGQQVTLSCSPISGHRSVSWYQQTPGQGLQFLFEYFSETQRNKGNFPGRFSGRQFSNSRSEMNVSTLELGDSALYLCASSAGTGIYNEQFFGPGTRLTVL.

This chain connects TRBV6-5 to TRBJ1-3; D is unresolved. The CDR3 has 15 amino acids. Germline V gene sequence: CDR1 MNHEY, CDR2 SVGAGI. V lost 0 bases to trimming and J lost 0 bases, with 6 bases between them. The CDR3 reads CASSYSILSGNTIYF. CDR3 nucleotide sequence: TGTGCCAGCAGTTACTCGATACTCTCTGGAAACACCATATATTTT.